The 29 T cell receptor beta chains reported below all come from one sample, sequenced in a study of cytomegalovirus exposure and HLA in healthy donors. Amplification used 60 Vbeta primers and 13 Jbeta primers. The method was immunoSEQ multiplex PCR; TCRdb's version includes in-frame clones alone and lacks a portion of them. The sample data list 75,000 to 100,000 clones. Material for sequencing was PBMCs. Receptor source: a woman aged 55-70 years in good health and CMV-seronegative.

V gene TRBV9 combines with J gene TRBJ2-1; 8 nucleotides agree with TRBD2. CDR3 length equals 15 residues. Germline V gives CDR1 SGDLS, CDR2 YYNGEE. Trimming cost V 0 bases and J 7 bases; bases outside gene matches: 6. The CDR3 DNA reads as TGTGCCAGCAGCGTAGCAGCGGGAGAGGTGAATGAGCAGTTCTTC. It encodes CASSVAAGEVNEQFF.

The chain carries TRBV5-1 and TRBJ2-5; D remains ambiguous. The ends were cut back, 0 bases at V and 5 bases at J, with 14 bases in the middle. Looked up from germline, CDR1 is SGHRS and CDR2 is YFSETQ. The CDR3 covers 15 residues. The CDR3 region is CASSLALVRSETQYF. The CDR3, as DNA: TGCGCCAGCAGCTTGGCTCTTGTTCGGTCTGAGACCCAGTACTTC.

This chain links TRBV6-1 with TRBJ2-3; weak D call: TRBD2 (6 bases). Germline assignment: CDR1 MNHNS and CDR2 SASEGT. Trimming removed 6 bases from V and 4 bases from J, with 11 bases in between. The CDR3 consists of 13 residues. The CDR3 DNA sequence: TGTGCCAGCAGACCGGCGGGGTCAGATACGCAGTATTTT. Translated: CASRPAGSDTQYF.

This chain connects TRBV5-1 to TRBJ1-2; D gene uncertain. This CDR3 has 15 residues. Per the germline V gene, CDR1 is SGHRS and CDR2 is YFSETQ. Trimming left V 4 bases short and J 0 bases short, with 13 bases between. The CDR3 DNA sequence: TGCGCCAGCAGCCCCCCAGCGTTAGCTAACTATGGCTACACCTTC. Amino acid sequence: CASSPPALANYGYTF.

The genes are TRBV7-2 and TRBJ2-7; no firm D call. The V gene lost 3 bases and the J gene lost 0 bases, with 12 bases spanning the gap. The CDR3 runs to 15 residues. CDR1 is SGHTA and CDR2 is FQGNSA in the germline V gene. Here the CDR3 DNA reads TGTGCCAGCAGCTTGAATGGTCACAGCTCCTACGAGCAGTACTTC. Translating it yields CASSLNGHSSYEQYF.

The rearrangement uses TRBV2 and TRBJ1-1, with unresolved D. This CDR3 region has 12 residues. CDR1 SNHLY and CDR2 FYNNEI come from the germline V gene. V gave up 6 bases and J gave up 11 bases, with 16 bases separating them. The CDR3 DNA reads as TGTGCCAGCAGGAGGGTGGCATCGGAGGCTTTCTTT. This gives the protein CASRRVASEAFF.

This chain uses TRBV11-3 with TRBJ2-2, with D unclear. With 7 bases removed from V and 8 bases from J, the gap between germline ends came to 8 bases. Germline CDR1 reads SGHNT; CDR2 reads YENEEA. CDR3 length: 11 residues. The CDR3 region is CASKLPGELFF. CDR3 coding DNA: TGTGCCAGCAAACTCCCTGGGGAGCTGTTTTTT.

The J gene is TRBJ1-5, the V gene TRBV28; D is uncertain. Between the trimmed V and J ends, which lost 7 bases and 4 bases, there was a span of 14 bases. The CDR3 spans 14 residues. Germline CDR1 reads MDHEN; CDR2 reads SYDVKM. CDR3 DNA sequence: TGTGCCAGCACTCCGGGGTTGGGGAATCAGCCCCAGCATTTT. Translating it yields CASTPGLGNQPQHF.

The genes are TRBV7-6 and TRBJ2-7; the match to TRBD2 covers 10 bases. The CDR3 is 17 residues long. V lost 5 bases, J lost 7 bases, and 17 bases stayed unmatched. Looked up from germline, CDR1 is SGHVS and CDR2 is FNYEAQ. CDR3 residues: CASSPINRAGGGREQYF. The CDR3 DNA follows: TGTGCCAGCAGCCCTATCAATCGAGCGGGAGGGGGACGGGAGCAGTACTTC.

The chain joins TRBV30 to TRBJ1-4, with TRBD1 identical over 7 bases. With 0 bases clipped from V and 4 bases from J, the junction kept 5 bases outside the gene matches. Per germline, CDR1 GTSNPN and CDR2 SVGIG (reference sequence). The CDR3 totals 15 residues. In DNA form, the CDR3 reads TGTGCCTGGAGTGTATGGACAGGCAGTAATGAAAAACTGTTTTTT. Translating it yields CAWSVWTGSNEKLFF.

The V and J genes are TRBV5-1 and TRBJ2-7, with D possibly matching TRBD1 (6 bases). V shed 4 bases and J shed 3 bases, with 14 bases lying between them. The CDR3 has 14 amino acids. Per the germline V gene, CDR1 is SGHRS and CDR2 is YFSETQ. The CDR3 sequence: CASSDPGTIYEQYF. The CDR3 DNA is TGCGCCAGCAGCGATCCCGGGACAATCTACGAGCAGTACTTC.

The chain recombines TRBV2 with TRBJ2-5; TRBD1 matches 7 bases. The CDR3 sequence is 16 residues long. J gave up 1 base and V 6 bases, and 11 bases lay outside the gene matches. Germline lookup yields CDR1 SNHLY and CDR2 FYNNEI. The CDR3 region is CASRGLEGGSQETQYF. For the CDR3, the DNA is TGTGCCAGCAGGGGGCTTGAAGGGGGCAGCCAAGAGACCCAGTACTTC.

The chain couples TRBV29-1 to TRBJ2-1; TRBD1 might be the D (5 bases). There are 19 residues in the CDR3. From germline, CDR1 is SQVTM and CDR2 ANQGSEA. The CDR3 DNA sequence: TGCAGGCGTTGGGCTAACGATTACGACAGCTGGCCTTACAATGAGCGGCAGTTCTTC. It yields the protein CRRWANDYDSWPYNERQFF.

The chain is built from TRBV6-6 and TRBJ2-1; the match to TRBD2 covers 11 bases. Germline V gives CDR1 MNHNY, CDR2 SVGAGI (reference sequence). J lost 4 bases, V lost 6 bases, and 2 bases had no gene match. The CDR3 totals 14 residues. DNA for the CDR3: TGTGCCAGCAGACTAGCGGGAGAATACAATGAGCAGTTCTTC. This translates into CASRLAGEYNEQFF.

CDR3 loop: CASTLDRGGHNSPLHF. CDR3 sequence (DNA): TGTGCCAGCACTTTGGACAGGGGAGGTCATAATTCACCCCTCCACTTT. This rearrangement joins TRBV6-6 to TRBJ1-6; TRBD1 agrees at 9 bases. This CDR3 comprises 16 residues. Per the germline V gene, CDR1 is MNHNY and CDR2 is SVGAGI (reference sequence). Trimming at V came to 7 bases and at J to 5 bases, leaving 9 bases not matched to a gene.

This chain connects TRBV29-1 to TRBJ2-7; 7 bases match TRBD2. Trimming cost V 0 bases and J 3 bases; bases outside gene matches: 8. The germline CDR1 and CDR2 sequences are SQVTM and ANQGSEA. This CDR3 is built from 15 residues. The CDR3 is CSVEDPIGRGYEQYF. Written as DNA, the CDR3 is TGCAGCGTTGAAGATCCCATTGGGAGGGGCTACGAGCAGTACTTC.

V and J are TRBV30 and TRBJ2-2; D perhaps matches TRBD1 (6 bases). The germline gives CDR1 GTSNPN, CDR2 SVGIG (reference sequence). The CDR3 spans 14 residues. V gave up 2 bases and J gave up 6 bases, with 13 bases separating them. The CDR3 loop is CAWSRGQTPGELFF. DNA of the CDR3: TGTGCCTGGAGTAGGGGACAAACGCCCGGGGAGCTGTTTTTT.

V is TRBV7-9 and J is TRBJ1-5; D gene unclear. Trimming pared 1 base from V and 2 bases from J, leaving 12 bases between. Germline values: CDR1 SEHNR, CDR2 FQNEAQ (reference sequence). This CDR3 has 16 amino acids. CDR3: CASSLVGPLGNQPQHF. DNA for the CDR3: TGTGCCAGCAGCTTAGTTGGCCCTCTGGGCAATCAGCCCCAGCATTTT.

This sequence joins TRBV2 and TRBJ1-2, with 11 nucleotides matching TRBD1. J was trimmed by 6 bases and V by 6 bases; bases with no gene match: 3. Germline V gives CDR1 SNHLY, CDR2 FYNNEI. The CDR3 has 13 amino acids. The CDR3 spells CASRDRGRHGYTF. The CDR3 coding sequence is TGTGCCAGCAGGGACAGGGGGCGGCATGGCTACACCTTC.

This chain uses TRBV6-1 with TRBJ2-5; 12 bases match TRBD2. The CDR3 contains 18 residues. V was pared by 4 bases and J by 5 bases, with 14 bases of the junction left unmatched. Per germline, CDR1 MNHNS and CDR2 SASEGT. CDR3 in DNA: TGTGCCAGCAGTGGGTCACAATCTGGGGGGACTAGCGGGGAGACCCAGTACTTC. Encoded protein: CASSGSQSGGTSGETQYF.

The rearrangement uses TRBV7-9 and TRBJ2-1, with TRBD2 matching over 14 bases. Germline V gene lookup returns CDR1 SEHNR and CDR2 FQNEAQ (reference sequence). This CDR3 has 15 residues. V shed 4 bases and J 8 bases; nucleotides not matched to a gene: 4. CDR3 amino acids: CASSWGLAGADEQFF. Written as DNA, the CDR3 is TGTGCCAGCAGCTGGGGACTAGCGGGAGCTGATGAGCAGTTCTTC.

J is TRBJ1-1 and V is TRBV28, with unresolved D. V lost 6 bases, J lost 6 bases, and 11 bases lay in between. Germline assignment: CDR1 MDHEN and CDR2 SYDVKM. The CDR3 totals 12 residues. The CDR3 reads CASSVVSAEAFF. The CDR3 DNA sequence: TGTGCCAGCAGCGTAGTTAGCGCTGAAGCTTTCTTT.

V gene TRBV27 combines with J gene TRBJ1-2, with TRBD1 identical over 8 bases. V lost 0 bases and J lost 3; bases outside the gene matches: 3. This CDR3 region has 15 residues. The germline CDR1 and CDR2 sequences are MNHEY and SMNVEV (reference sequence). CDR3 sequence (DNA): TGTGCCAGCAGTTTATCCGCAGGGGGCGACTATGGCTACACCTTC. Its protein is CASSLSAGGDYGYTF.

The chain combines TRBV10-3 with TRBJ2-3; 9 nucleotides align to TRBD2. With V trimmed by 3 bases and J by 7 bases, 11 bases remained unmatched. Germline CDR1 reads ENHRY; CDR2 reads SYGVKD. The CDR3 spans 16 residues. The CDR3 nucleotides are TGTGCCATCAGTGACTTAGCGGGAGCAAGGGGGAATACGCAGTATTTT. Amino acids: CAISDLAGARGNTQYF.

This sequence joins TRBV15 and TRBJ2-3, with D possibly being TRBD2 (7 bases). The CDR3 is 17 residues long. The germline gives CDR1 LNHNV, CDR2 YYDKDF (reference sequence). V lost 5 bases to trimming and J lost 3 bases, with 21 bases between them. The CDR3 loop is CATSLNGGRGTTDTQYF. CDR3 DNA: TGTGCCACCAGCTTGAACGGGGGGCGAGGAACTACAGATACGCAGTATTTT.

The CDR3 reads CASSDRGIANYGYTF. DNA of the CDR3: TGTGCCAGCAGTGACAGGGGGATAGCTAACTATGGCTACACCTTC. The chain couples TRBV2 to TRBJ1-2; 7 bases line up with TRBD1. Germline trimming cut 3 bases from V and 0 bases from J; bases unmatched to any gene: 4. The CDR3 is 15 amino acids. Germline CDR1 is SNHLY and CDR2 is FYNNEI.

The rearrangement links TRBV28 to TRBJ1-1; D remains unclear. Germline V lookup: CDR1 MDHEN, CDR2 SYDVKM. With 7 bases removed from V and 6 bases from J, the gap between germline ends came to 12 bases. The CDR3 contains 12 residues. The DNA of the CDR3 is TGTGCCAGCAAAAAGTACGGTGCTGAAGCTTTCTTT. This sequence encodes CASKKYGAEAFF. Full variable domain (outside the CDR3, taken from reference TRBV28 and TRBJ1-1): DVKVTQSSRYLVKRTGEKVFLECVQDMDHENMFWYRQDPGLGLRLIYFSYDVKMKEKGDIPEGYSVSREKKERFSLILESASTNQTSMYLCASKKYGAEAFFGQGTRLTVV.

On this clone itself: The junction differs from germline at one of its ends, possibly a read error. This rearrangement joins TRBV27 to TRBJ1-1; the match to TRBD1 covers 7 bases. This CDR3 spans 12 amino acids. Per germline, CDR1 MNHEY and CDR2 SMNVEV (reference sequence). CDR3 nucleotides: TGTGCCAGCGGTTTCACAGGGGCTGAAGCTTTCTTT. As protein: CASGFTGAEAFF.

This CDR3 reads CASSVSANLQGAYGYTF. CDR3 nucleotide sequence: TGTGCCAGCAGCGTATCCGCTAACTTACAGGGGGCCTATGGCTACACCTTC. V is TRBV9 and J is TRBJ1-2; TRBD1 aligns across 9 bases. CDR1 and CDR2 (germline): SGDLS, YYNGEE. This CDR3 has 17 amino acids. Unmatched junction bases numbered 11, after V lost 1 base and J lost 4 bases. Variable domain in full (rest from reference TRBV9 and TRBJ1-2): DSGVTQTPKHLITATGQRVTLRCSPRSGDLSVYWYQQSLDQGLQFLIQYYNGEERAKGNILERFSAQQFPDLHSELNLSSLELGDSALYFCASSVSANLQGAYGYTFGSGTRLTVV.